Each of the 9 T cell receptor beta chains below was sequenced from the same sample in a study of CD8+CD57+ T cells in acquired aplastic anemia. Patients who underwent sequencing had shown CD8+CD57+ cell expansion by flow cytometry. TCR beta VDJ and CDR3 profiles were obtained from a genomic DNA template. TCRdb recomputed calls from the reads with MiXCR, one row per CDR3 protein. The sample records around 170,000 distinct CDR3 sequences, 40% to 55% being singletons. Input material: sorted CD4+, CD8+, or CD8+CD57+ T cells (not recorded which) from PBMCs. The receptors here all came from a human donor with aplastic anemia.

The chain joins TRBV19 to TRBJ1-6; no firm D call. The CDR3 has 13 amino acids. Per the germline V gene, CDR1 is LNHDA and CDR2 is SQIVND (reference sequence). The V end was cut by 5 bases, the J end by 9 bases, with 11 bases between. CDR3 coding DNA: TGTGCCAGTAGTCTCGGGCTTAGTTCACCCCTCCACTTT. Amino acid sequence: CASSLGLSSPLHF.

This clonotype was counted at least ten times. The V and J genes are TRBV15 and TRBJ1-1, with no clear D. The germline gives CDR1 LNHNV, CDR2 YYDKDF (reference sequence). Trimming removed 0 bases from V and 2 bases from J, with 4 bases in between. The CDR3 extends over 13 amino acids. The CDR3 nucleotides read TGTGCCACCAGCAGAGAGGGTAACACTGAAGCTTTCTTT. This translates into CATSREGNTEAFF.

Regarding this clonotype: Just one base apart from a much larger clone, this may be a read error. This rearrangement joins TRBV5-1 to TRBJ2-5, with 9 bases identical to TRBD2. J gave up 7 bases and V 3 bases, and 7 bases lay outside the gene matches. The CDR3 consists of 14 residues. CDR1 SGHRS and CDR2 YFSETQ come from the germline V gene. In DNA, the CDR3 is TGCGCCAGCAGCTCGGCACTGCGGGGGGGGACCCAGTACTTC. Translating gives CASSSALRGGTQYF.

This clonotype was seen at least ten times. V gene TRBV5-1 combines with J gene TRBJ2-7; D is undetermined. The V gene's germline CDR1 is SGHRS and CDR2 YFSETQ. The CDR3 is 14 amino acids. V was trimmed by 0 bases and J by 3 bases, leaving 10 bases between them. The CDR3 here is CASSLVQADYEQYF. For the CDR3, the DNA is TGCGCCAGCAGCTTGGTCCAGGCCGACTACGAGCAGTACTTC.

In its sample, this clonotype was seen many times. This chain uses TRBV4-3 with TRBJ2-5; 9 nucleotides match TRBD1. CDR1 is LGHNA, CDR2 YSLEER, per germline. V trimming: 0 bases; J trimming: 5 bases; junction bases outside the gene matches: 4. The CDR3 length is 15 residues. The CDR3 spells CASSQDNRGLETQYF. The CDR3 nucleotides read TGCGCCAGCAGCCAAGATAACAGGGGGCTTGAGACCCAGTACTTC.

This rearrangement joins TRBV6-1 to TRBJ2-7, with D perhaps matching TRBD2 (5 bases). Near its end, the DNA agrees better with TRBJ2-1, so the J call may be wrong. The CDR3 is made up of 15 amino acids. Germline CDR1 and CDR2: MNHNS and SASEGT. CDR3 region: CASSGTGSSYNEQFF. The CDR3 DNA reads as TGTGCCAGCAGCGGAACGGGGAGTTCCTACAATGAGCAGTTCTTC.

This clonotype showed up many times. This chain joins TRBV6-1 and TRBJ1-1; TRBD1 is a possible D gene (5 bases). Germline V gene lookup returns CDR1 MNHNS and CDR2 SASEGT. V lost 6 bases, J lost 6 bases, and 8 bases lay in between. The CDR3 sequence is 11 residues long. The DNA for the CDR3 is TGTGCCAGCAGACGGACACCTGAAGCTTTCTTT. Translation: CASRRTPEAFF.

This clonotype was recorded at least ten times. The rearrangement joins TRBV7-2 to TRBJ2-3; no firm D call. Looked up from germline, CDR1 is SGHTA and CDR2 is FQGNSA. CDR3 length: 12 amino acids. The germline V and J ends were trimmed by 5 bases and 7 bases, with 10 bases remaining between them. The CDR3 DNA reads TGTGCCAGCAGCAACCCCCCGAATACGCAGTATTTT. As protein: CASSNPPNTQYF.

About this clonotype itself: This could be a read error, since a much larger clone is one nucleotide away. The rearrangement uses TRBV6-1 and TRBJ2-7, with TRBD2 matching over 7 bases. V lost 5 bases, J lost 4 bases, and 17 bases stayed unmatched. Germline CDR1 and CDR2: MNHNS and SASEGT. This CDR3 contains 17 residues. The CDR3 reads CASSRAEWGRGEYEQYV. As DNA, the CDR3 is TGTGCCAGCAGTCGCGCCGAGTGGGGGAGGGGAGAGTACGAGCAGTACGTC.